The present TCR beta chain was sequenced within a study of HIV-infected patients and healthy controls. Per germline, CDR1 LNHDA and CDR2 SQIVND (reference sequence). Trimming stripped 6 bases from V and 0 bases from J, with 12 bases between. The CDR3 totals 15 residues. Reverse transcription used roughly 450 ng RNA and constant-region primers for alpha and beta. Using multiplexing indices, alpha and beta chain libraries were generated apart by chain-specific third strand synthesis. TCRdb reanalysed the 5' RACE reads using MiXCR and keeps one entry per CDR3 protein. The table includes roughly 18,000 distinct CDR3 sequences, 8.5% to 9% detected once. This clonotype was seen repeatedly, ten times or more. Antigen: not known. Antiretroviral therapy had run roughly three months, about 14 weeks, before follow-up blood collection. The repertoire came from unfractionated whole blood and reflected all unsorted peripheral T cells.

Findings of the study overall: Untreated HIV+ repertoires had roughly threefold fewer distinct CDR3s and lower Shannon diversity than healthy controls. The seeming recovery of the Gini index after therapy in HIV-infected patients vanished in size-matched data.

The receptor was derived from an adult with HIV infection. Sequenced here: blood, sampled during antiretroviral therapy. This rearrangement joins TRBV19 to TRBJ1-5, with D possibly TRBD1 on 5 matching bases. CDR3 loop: CASRSTADSNQPQHF. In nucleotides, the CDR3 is TGTGCCAGTAGGTCGACAGCCGATAGCAATCAGCCCCAGCATTTT.